These 28 T cell receptor beta chains were sequenced from one sample in a study of T cell responses to AZD1222 COVID-19 vaccine. Clones were sequenced by immunoSEQ multiplex PCR, and TCRdb holds only the in-frame ones, with some missing. The sample contains about 270,000 clones, 90% to 95% of which appear only once. Sequencing was performed on peripheral blood, taken 28 days after the second AZD1222 dose. The receptors were gathered from an adult who received the AZD1222 COVID-19 vaccine.

The chain recombines TRBV10-2 with TRBJ2-7, with D unresolved. CDR3 size: 10 residues. The V end lost 7 bases, the J end lost 3 bases, and 4 bases lay between the germline ends. Per germline, CDR1 WSHSY and CDR2 SAAADI. CDR3 DNA sequence: TGCGCCAGCATGGGCTACGAGCAGTACTTC. This translates into CASMGYEQYF.

V is TRBV5-8 and J is TRBJ1-6; D remains unclear. The ends were cut back, 4 bases at V and 3 bases at J, with 14 bases in the middle. CDR1 and CDR2 from the germline V gene are SGHTS and YDEGEE. The CDR3 spans 16 residues. The CDR3 nucleotides are TGTGCCAGCAGCCGGCGAGGGCAAGGCTATAATTCACCCCTCCACTTT. It yields the protein CASSRRGQGYNSPLHF.

This clone was counted a single time. The V and J genes are TRBV7-2 and TRBJ2-1, with TRBD2 matching over 15 bases. Germline V CDR1 and CDR2: SGHTA, FQGNSA. Unmatched junction bases numbered 4, after V lost 5 bases and J lost 2 bases. The CDR3 length is 17 residues. In DNA, the CDR3 is TGTGCCAGCAGCCCCCGGACTAGCGGGAGGGCCTACAATGAGCAGTTCTTC. This sequence encodes CASSPRTSGRAYNEQFF.

The chain joins TRBV28 to TRBJ1-2; D ambiguous. Germline assignment: CDR1 MDHEN and CDR2 SYDVKM. CDR3 length: 13 amino acids. Deletions cut 2 bases from V and 7 bases from J, with 11 bases between. The CDR3 region is CASSLAAGIGYTF. The CDR3 nucleotides read TGTGCCAGCAGTTTAGCGGCCGGAATTGGCTACACCTTC.

The chain combines TRBV13 with TRBJ1-3, with TRBD1 as a possible D gene (6 bases). The CDR3 sequence is 16 residues long. Between the trimmed V and J ends, which lost 5 bases and 3 bases, there was a span of 17 bases. Per germline, CDR1 PRHDT and CDR2 FYEKMQ (reference sequence). In DNA, the CDR3 is TGTGCCAGCAGCCCAACCTACGGGGGGCTTGGAAACACCATATATTTT. Its translation: CASSPTYGGLGNTIYF. Full variable domain (outside the CDR3, taken from reference TRBV13 and TRBJ1-3): AAGVIQSPRHLIKEKRETATLKCYPIPRHDTVYWYQQGPGQDPQFLISFYEKMQSDKGSIPDRFSAQQFSDYHSELNMSSLELGDSALYFCASSPTYGGLGNTIYFGEGSWLTVV.

The chain is built from TRBV5-4 and TRBJ1-2, with 7 bases that match TRBD1. This CDR3 contains 15 residues. V trimming: 6 bases; J trimming: 2 bases; junction bases outside the gene matches: 10. Germline V gene sequence: CDR1 SGHNT, CDR2 YYREEE (reference sequence). The CDR3 here is CASTQTGPGNYGYTF. CDR3 in DNA: TGTGCCAGCACCCAGACAGGGCCCGGCAACTATGGCTACACCTTC.

The chain links TRBV16 to TRBJ2-2; D is undetermined. This CDR3 contains 15 residues. The germline gives CDR1 KGHSY, CDR2 FQNENV. V was trimmed by 5 bases and J by 1 base, leaving 11 bases between them. The CDR3 here is CASSGSNRNTGELFF. The CDR3 DNA follows: TGTGCCAGCAGCGGGTCCAATAGGAACACCGGGGAGCTGTTTTTT. Filled out from reference TRBV16 and TRBJ2-2, the complete variable domain reads GEEVAQTPKHLVRGEGQKAKLYCAPIKGHSYVFWYQQVLKNEFKFLISFQNENVFDETGMPKERFSAKCLPNSPCSLEIQATKLEDSAVYFCASSGSNRNTGELFFGEGSRLTVL.

This chain uses TRBV5-1 with TRBJ2-7; 7 bases are a match to TRBD1. The CDR3 length is 14 residues. CDR1 is SGHRS and CDR2 is YFSETQ in the germline V gene. Losses at the gene ends were 6 bases for V and 5 bases for J; bases not matched to a gene: 11. The CDR3 DNA sequence: TGCGCCAGCACCCCCTCGACAGGGTCCGACGAGCAGTACTTC. Translated: CASTPSTGSDEQYF.

V is TRBV6-2 or TRBV6-3 and J is TRBJ1-2; D is undetermined. The V gene lost 4 bases and the J gene lost 1 base, with 4 bases spanning the gap. The CDR3 has 12 residues. Germline CDR1 is MNHEY and CDR2 is SVGEGT. CDR3 in DNA: TGTGCCAGCAGTTCTGGTAACTATGGCTACACCTTC. Translated: CASSSGNYGYTF.

The rearrangement uses TRBV5-1 and TRBJ2-7; D is unclear. Trimming removed 1 base at V and 5 bases at J, with 13 bases between. CDR1 SGHRS and CDR2 YFSETQ come from the germline V gene. The CDR3 is 14 amino acids. The DNA of the CDR3 is TGCGCCAGCAGCTTGTATAGGGAAGGGCACGAGCAGTACTTC. Protein product: CASSLYREGHEQYF.

The genes are TRBV11-3 and TRBJ2-5; D unclear. V was pared by 3 bases and J by 3 bases, with 2 bases between. The CDR3 runs to 11 residues. Germline V CDR1 and CDR2: SGHNT, YENEEA. CDR3 region: CASSFKETQYF. CDR3 bases: TGTGCCAGCAGCTTTAAAGAGACCCAGTACTTC.

The chain joins TRBV19 to TRBJ1-5; the match to TRBD1 covers 9 bases. Trimming took 9 bases from V and 1 from J; bases not matched to a gene: 7. CDR1 LNHDA and CDR2 SQIVND come from the germline V gene (reference sequence). The CDR3 has 15 residues. The CDR3 is CASRTGDFSNQPQHF. In DNA, the CDR3 is TGTGCCAGCCGGACAGGGGATTTCAGCAATCAGCCCCAGCATTTT.

This rearrangement joins TRBV12-1 to TRBJ2-7. TRBV12-1 is listed as a pseudogene. This CDR3 has 12 residues. The CDR3 region has the DNA TGTGCCAGACCGCCGTGGTCCTACGAGCAGTACTTC. It is translated as CARPPWSYEQYF.

The chain combines TRBV5-4 with TRBJ2-3; possibly TRBD2 for D (6 bases). V lost 4 bases to trimming and J lost 5 bases, with 17 bases between them. Germline CDR1 is SGHNT and CDR2 is YYREEE (reference sequence). The CDR3 is 15 residues long. CDR3 DNA: TGTGCCAGCAGCGAAGACTCGGGGGTTAGAGATACGCAGTATTTT. It yields the protein CASSEDSGVRDTQYF.

The chain links TRBV9 to TRBJ1-2; the D gene is possibly TRBD1 (5 bases). The CDR3 length is 13 residues. CDR1 is SGDLS, CDR2 YYNGEE, per germline. V was cut by 4 bases and J by 5 bases, with 12 bases left in between. The CDR3, as DNA: TGTGCCAGCAGCACGGGACTGCTATATGGCTACACCTTC. Translating it yields CASSTGLLYGYTF.

The CDR3 DNA reads TGTGCCAGCAGTTCACTTGATTTCACCGGGGAGCTGTTTTTT. Amino acid sequence: CASSSLDFTGELFF. This rearrangement joins TRBV6-5 to TRBJ2-2, with D uncertain. The CDR3 consists of 14 residues. Deletions cut 4 bases from V and 4 bases from J, with 10 bases between. Looked up from germline, CDR1 is MNHEY and CDR2 is SVGAGI.

The gene calls are TRBV24-1 and TRBJ2-2; 9 bases line up with TRBD1. Per the germline V gene, CDR1 is KGHDR and CDR2 is SFDVKD. V was pared by 8 bases and J by 4 bases, with 1 base of the junction left unmatched. The CDR3 covers 13 residues. The CDR3 nucleotides are TGTGCCACCAAACAGGGGGCCACCGGGGAGCTGTTTTTT. This translates into CATKQGATGELFF.

This rearrangement joins TRBV5-1 to TRBJ1-3, with a possible D match to TRBD1 (6 bases). Deletions cut 1 base from V and 4 bases from J, with 15 bases between. Germline V gene lookup returns CDR1 SGHRS and CDR2 YFSETQ. This CDR3 spans 16 amino acids. The DNA of the CDR3 is TGCGCCAGCAGCTTGACGGGCAGGGGTTTCGGAAACACCATATATTTT. It codes for CASSLTGRGFGNTIYF.

V gene TRBV2 combines with J gene TRBJ2-3, with 7 bases matching TRBD1. The CDR3 loop spans 14 amino acids. Germline values: CDR1 SNHLY, CDR2 FYNNEI. V was clipped by 10 bases and J by 2 bases; unmatched bases: 9. CDR3 sequence (DNA): TGTGCCATCCGACAGGGATCCGTCACAGATACGCAGTATTTT. As protein: CAIRQGSVTDTQYF. The whole variable domain, filled in from reference TRBV2 and TRBJ2-3, reads EPEVTQTPSHQVTQMGQEVILRCVPISNHLYFYWYRQILGQKVEFLVSFYNNEISEKSEIFDDQFSVERPDGSNFTLKIRSTKLEDSAMYFCAIRQGSVTDTQYFGPGTRLTVL.

This clone has only one observation. The genes are TRBV5-1 and TRBJ2-3; D gene ambiguous. The CDR3 totals 15 residues. V was pared by 1 base and J by 1 base, with 10 bases between. Germline CDR1 reads SGHRS; CDR2 reads YFSETQ. The CDR3 DNA sequence: TGCGCCAGCAGCTTGCCTCTTCCTGGCACAGATACGCAGTATTTT. Translation: CASSLPLPGTDTQYF.

This chain links TRBV5-1 with TRBJ1-2, with D perhaps TRBD1 (5 bases). The CDR3 runs to 14 residues. The V end lost 1 base, the J end lost 6 bases, and 13 bases lay between the germline ends. Germline CDR1 is SGHRS and CDR2 is YFSETQ. CDR3 nucleotide sequence: TGCGCCAGCAGCTTGTCCAGTACAGGCCATGGCTACACCTTC. Protein sequence: CASSLSSTGHGYTF.

This chain joins TRBV18 and TRBJ2-1; D assignment may be TRBD1 or TRBD2 (5 bases each). Trimming removed 3 bases from V and 0 bases from J, with 12 bases in between. CDR3 length: 16 amino acids. The germline V gene encodes CDR1 KGHSH and CDR2 LQKENI. The CDR3 sequence: CASSPGLGSSYNEQFF. DNA for the CDR3: TGTGCCAGCTCACCGGGGCTGGGGAGCTCCTACAATGAGCAGTTCTTC.

The genes are TRBV28 and TRBJ2-7; TRBD2 is a possible D gene (5 bases). The CDR3 is 13 amino acids. Germline CDR1 and CDR2: MDHEN and SYDVKM. Trimming removed 5 bases at V and 6 bases at J, with 14 bases between. DNA for the CDR3: TGTGCCAGCAGTATCCTTAGCCGGGGCGAGCAGTACTTC. Its protein product is CASSILSRGEQYF.

This rearrangement joins TRBV12-3 or TRBV12-4 to TRBJ1-5; D might be TRBD1 (6 bases). The V end was cut by 3 bases, the J end by 7 bases, with 10 bases between. The CDR3 is 13 amino acids. The CDR3 coding sequence is TGTGCCAGCAGTTTTAGGGGGGAGCAGCCCCAGCATTTT. Translating gives CASSFRGEQPQHF.

The chain is built from TRBV28 and TRBJ1-1; D not certain. Trimming pared 8 bases from V and 2 bases from J, leaving 9 bases between. There are 12 residues in the CDR3. Germline V gene data show CDR1 as MDHEN and CDR2 as SYDVKM. CDR3: CASHRLNTEAFF. The CDR3 coding sequence is TGTGCCAGCCACCGGTTAAACACTGAAGCTTTCTTT.

V gene TRBV28 combines with J gene TRBJ2-7, with 7 bases that match TRBD2. V shed 7 bases, J shed 7 bases, and the junction held 13 bases outside the gene matches. This CDR3 is built from 14 residues. Looked up from germline, CDR1 is MDHEN and CDR2 is SYDVKM. Here the CDR3 reads CASNPGSGAGEQYF. Written as DNA, the CDR3 is TGTGCCAGCAACCCGGGAAGCGGGGCGGGGGAGCAGTACTTC.

This chain links TRBV5-1 with TRBJ2-3; TRBD1 aligns across 8 bases. CDR1 is SGHRS, CDR2 YFSETQ, per germline. The CDR3 is 15 amino acids. J gave up 7 bases and V 4 bases, and 11 bases lay outside the gene matches. CDR3 residues: CASSIDRGPTNTQYF. In nucleotides, the CDR3 is TGCGCCAGCAGCATCGACAGGGGACCTACGAATACGCAGTATTTT.

The V and J genes are TRBV3-1 (or the pseudogene TRBV3-2) and TRBJ1-2, with D unresolved. The length of the CDR3 is 12 residues. Germline CDR1 is LGHDT and CDR2 is YNNKEL (reference sequence). V lost 4 bases to trimming and J lost 4 bases, with 7 bases between them. CDR3 in amino acids: CASSPPGYGYTF. In DNA, the CDR3 is TGTGCCAGCAGCCCCCCCGGCTATGGCTACACCTTC.